This passage covers 3 T cell receptor beta chains from one sample sequenced in a study of blood T cell repertoires in COVID-19. Profiling relied on immunoSEQ multiplex PCR, and the TCRdb table lists in-frame clones only, not all of them. Of about 190,000 clones in the sample, 85% to 90% were seen once. The sample consisted of PBMCs or T cells enriched from blood (not recorded which). These receptors all stem from a middle-aged woman in a cohort exposed to, infected with or recovered from COVID-19 (not recorded which).

The chain uses TRBV10-3 and TRBJ1-2, with TRBD1 identical over 10 bases. J was trimmed by 3 bases and V by 10 bases; bases with no gene match: 17. There are 17 residues in the CDR3. Germline-derived CDR1 and CDR2 are ENHRY and SYGVKD. This CDR3 reads CATHSGDRGGVDYGYTF. In nucleotides, the CDR3 is TGTGCCACCCACTCGGGGGACAGGGGAGGAGTAGACTATGGCTACACCTTC.

V is TRBV27 and J is TRBJ2-7; D is uncertain. The CDR3 is 13 residues long. Germline assignment: CDR1 MNHEY and CDR2 SMNVEV (reference sequence). Trimming pared 0 bases from V and 7 bases from J, leaving 10 bases between. The CDR3 spells CASSLSSQREQYF. For the CDR3, the DNA is TGTGCCAGCAGTTTATCGTCGCAGAGGGAGCAGTACTTC.

This clone was counted a single time. The rearrangement joins TRBV6-5 to TRBJ2-1, with D perhaps TRBD2 (5 bases). The CDR3 covers 14 residues. The germline V gene encodes CDR1 MNHEY and CDR2 SVGAGI. Trimming removed 6 bases at V and 2 bases at J, with 11 bases between. The CDR3, as DNA: TGTGCCAGCAGCATGACCGGGACCTACAATGAGCAGTTCTTC. As protein: CASSMTGTYNEQFF.